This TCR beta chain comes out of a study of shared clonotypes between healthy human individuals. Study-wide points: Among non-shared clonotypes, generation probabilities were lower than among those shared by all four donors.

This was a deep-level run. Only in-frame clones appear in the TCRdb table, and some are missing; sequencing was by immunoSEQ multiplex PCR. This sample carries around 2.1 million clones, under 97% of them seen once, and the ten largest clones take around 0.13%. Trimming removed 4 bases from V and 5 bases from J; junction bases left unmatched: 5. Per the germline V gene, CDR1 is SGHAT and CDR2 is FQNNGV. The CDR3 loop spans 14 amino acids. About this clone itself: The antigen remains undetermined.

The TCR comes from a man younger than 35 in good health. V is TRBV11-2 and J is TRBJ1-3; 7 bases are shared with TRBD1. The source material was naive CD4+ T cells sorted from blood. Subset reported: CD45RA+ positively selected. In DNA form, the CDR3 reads TGTGCCAGCAGCTCGAAGGGGGCGAGAAACACCATATATTTT. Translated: CASSSKGARNTIYF.